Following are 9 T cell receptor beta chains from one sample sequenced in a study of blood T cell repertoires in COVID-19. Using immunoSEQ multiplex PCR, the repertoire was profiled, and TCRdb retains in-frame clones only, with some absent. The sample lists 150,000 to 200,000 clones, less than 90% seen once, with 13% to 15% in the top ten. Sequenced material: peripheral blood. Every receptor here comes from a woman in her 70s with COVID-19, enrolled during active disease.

Here the CDR3 reads CASRADRGVYRKYF. The CDR3 coding sequence is TGCGCCAGCAGAGCCGACAGGGGGGTTTACAGGAAGTATTTT. The chain uses TRBV5-1 and TRBJ2-3, with TRBD1 matching over 9 bases. This CDR3 has 14 residues. The germline V gene encodes CDR1 SGHRS and CDR2 YFSETQ. After removal of 5 bases from V and 13 bases from J, the junction contained 14 bases not matched to a gene.

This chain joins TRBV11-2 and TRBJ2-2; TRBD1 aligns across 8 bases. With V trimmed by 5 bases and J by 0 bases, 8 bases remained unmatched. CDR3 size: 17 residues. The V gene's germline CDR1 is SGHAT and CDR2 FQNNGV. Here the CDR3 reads CASSKRQGLTNTGELFF. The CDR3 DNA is TGTGCCAGCAGCAAAAGACAGGGGCTGACGAACACCGGGGAGCTGTTTTTT. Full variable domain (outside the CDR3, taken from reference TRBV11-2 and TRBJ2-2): EAGVAQSPRYKIIEKRQSVAFWCNPISGHATLYWYQQILGQGPKLLIQFQNNGVVDDSQLPKDRFSAERLKGVDSTLKIQPAKLEDSAVYLCASSKRQGLTNTGELFFGEGSRLTVL.

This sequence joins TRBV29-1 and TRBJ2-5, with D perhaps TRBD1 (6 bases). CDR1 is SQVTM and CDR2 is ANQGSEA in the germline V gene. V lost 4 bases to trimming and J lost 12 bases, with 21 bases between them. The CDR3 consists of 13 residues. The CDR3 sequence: CSVGLRQANDKYF. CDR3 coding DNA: TGCAGCGTTGGGTTGCGACAGGCCAATGATAAGTACTTC.

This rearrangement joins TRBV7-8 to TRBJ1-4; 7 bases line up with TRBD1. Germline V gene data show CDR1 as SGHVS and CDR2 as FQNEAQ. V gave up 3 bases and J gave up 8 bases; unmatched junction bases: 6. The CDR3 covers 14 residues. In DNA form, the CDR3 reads TGTGCCAGCAGCTTTGGGGACAGTCGGGAAAAACTGTTTTTT. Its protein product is CASSFGDSREKLFF.

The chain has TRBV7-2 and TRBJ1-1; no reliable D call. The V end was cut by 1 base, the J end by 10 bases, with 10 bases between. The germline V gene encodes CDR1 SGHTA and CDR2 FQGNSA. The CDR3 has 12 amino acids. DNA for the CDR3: TGTGCCAGCAGCTTAGGTTTAGCGGTAGCTTTCTTT. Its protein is CASSLGLAVAFF.

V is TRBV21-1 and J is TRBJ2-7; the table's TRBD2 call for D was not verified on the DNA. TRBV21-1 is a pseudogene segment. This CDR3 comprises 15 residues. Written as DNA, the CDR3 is TGTGCCAGCGAGGGTATGACTGGGGTCACCTACGAGCAGTACGTC. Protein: CASEGMTGVTYEQYV.

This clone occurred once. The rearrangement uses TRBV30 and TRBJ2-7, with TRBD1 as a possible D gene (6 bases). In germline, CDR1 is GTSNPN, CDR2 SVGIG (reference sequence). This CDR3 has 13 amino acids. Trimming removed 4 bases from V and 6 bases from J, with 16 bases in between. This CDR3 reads CAWTKTGPGEQYV. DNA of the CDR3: TGTGCCTGGACCAAGACAGGCCCCGGCGAGCAGTACGTC.

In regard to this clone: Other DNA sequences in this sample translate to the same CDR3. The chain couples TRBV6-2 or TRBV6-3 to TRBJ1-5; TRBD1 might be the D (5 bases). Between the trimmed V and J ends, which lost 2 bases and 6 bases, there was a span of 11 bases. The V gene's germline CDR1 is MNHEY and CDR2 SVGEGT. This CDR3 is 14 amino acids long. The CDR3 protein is CASSYAQGSQPQHF. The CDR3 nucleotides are TGTGCCAGCAGTTACGCGCAGGGAAGTCAGCCCCAGCATTTT.

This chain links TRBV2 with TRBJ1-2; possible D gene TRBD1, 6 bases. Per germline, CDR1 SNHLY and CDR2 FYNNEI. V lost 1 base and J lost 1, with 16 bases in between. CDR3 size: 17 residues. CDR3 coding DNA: TGTGCCAGCAGTGAAGACAGGGCCTTATCGCTTAACTATGGCTACACCTTC. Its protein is CASSEDRALSLNYGYTF.